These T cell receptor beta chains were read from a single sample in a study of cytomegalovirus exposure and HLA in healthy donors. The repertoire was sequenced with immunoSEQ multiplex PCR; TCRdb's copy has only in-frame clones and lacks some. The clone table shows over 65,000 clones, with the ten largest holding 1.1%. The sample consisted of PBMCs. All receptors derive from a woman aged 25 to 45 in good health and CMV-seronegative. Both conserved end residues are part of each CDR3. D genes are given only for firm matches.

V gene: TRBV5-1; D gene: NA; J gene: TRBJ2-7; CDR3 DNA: TGCGCCAGCAGCTTGGATCTTCTGAAGTCCGGGGAGCAGTACTTC; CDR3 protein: CASSLDLLKSGEQYF
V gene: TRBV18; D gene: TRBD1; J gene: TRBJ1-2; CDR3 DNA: TGTGCCAGCTCACGGGACAGCTACTATGGCTACACCTTC; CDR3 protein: CASSRDSYYGYTF
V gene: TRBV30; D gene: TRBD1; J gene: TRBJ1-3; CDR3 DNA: TGTGCCTGGAGACTCACAGGGGGCCCTGGAAACACCATATATTTT; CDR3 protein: CAWRLTGGPGNTIYF
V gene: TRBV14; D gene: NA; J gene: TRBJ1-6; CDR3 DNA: TGTGCCAGCAGCCAAGAATTGGGGGCTTCACCCCTCCACTTT; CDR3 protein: CASSQELGASPLHF
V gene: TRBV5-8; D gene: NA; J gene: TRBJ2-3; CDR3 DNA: TGTGCCAGCAGCTTGAGAGGGAGCACAGATACGCAGTATTTT; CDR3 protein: CASSLRGSTDTQYF
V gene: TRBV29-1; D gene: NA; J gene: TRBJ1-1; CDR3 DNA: TGCAGCGGAGCAGGTATAAGGACTGAAGCTTTCTTT; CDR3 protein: CSGAGIRTEAFF
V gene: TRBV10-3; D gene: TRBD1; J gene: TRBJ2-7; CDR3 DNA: TGTGCCATCAGTGCGGCGACAGGGGCCGTTCGAGAGCAGTACTTC; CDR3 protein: CAISAATGAVREQYF
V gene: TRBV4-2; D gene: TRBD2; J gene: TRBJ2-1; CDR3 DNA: TGTGCCAGCAGCCAGACGACTAGCCGGACCTACAATGAGCAGTTCTTC; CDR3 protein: CASSQTTSRTYNEQFF
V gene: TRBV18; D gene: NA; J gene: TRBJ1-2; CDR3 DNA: TGTGCCAGCTCACCAAAGAGTCCAGGAGGCTACACCTTC; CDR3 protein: CASSPKSPGGYTF
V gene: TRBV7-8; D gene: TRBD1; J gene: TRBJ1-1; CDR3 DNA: TGTGCCAGCAGCCCGGGGGACAGGAGGGACACTGAAGCTTTCTTT; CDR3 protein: CASSPGDRRDTEAFF
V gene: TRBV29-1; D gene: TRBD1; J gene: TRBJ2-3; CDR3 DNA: TGCAGCGTCGGGACAGAGACAGATACGCAGTATTTT; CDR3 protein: CSVGTETDTQYF
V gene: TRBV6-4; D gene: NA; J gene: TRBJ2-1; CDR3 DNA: TGTGCCAGCAGTGACTTTAGCGGAGAGCAGTTCTTC; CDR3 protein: CASSDFSGEQFF
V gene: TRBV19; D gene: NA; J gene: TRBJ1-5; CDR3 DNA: TGTGCCAGTAGTCCACACCGGGAAAGGGTAGGTCAGCCCCAGCATTTT; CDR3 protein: CASSPHRERVGQPQHF
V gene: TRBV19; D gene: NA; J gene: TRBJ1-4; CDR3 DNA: TGTGCCAGTAGTCCACAGGGCACTAATGAAAAACTGTTTTTT; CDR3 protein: CASSPQGTNEKLFF
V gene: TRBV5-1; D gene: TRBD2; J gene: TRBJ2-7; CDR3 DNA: TGCGCCAGCAGCTCCCGAAGCGGGGCTGGGACCTACGAGCAGTACTTC; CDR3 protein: CASSSRSGAGTYEQYF
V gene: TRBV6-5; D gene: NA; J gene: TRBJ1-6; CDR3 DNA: TGTGCCAGCACACTTGACAACCCCTATAATTCACCCCTCCACTTT; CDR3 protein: CASTLDNPYNSPLHF
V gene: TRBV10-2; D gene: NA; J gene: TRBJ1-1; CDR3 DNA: TGCGCCAGCAGTGACAGGGTGGGTACTGAAGCTTTCTTT; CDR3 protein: CASSDRVGTEAFF
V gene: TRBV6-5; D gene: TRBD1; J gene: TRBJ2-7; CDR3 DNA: TGTGCCAGCAGTTACTCATCGGGACAGTCCTACGAGCAGTACTTC; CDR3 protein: CASSYSSGQSYEQYF
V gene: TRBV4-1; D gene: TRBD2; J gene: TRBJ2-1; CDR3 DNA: TGCGCCAGCAGCCAGCTCGGGACTAGCGGGAGTAATGAGCAGTTCTTC; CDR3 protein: CASSQLGTSGSNEQFF
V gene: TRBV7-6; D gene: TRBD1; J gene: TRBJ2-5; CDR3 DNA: TGTGCCAGCAGCATCGGGACAGGGTTGGAGACCCAGTACTTC; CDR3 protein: CASSIGTGLETQYF
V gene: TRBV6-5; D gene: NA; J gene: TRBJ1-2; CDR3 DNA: TGTGCCAGCAGCCGATCAGGACAGTCTCGCTATGGCTACACCTTC; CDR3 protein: CASSRSGQSRYGYTF
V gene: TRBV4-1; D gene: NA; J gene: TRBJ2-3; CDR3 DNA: TGCGCCAGCAGCCAAGATAAACATACAGATACGCAGTATTTT; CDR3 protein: CASSQDKHTDTQYF
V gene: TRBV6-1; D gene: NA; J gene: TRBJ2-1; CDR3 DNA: TGTGCCAGCAGTGAGCGGGACAGCGGTTACAATGAGCAGTTCTTC; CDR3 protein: CASSERDSGYNEQFF
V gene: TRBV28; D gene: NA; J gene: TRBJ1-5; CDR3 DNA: TGTGCCAGCAGTTTAACCCGGGGAAGCAATCAGCCCCAGCATTTT; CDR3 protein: CASSLTRGSNQPQHF
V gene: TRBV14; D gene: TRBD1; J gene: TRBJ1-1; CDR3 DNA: TGTGCCAGCAGCCACCGACAGGGAGGCAGGACTGAAGCTTTCTTT; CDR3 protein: CASSHRQGGRTEAFF
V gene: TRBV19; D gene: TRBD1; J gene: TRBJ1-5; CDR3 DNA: TGTGCCAGTAGATCGACAGGGATCAGCAATCAGCCCCAGCATTTT; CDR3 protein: CASRSTGISNQPQHF
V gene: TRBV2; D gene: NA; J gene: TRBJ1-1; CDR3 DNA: TGTGCCAGCAGCCACCGACAGCCGGACACTGAAGCTTTCTTT; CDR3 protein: CASSHRQPDTEAFF
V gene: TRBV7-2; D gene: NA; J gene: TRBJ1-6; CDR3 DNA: TGTGCCAGCAGCCCCAGAGCGGGCCTCTATAATTCACCCCTCCACTTT; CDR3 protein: CASSPRAGLYNSPLHF
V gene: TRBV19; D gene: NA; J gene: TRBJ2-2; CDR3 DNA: TGTGCCAGTAGTATCCGAACAGGGACCGGGGAGCTGTTTTTT; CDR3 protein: CASSIRTGTGELFF
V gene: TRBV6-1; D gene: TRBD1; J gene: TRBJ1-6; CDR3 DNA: TGTGCCAGCAGGGACTCAAACAGGGGATCACCCCTCCACTTT; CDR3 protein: CASRDSNRGSPLHF
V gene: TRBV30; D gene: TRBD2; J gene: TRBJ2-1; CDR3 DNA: TGTGCCTGGAGTGTCGGGACTAGCGGCACCGATGAGCAGTTCTTC; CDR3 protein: CAWSVGTSGTDEQFF
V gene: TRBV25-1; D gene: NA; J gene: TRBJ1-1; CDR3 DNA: TGTGCCAGCAGTGAGAGATCAGGGGAGAACACTGAAGCTTTCTTT; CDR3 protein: CASSERSGENTEAFF
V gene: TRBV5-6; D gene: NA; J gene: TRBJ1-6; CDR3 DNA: TGTGCCAGCAGCTCCCGGCAGGGGCAGGGAAATTCACCCCTCCACTTT; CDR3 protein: CASSSRQGQGNSPLHF
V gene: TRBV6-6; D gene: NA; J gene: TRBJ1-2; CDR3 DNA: TGTGCCAGCAGTTACCCCCGGGGGGAACTCTATGGCTACACCTTC; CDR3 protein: CASSYPRGELYGYTF
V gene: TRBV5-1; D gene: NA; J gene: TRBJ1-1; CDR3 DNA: TGCGCCAGCAGCTTGGATGTAGGGGTGGGTGAAGCTTTCTTT; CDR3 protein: CASSLDVGVGEAFF
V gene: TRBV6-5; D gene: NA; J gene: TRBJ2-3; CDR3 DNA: TGTGCCAGCAGTTACTCGATCTCGCGATCAGATACGCAGTATTTT; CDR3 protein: CASSYSISRSDTQYF
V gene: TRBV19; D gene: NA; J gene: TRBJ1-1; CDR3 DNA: TGTGCCAGTAGTATGACCCGACAGCACACTGAAGCTTTCTTT; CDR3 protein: CASSMTRQHTEAFF
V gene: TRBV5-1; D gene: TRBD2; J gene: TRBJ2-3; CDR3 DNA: TGCGCCAGCAGCGCTTTAGCGGGAGTAGGCCCAGATACGCAGTATTTT; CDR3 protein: CASSALAGVGPDTQYF
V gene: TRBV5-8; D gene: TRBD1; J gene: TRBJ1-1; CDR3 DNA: TGTGCCAGCAGCTCTCCGGGACAGGGGGCCCCTGAAGCTTTCTTT; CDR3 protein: CASSSPGQGAPEAFF
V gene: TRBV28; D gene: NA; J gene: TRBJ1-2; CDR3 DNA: TGTGCCAGCAGCACCCGTCCGACGCAGGGAGGCTACACCTTC; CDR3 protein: CASSTRPTQGGYTF
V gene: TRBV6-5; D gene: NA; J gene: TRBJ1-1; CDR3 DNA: TGTGCCAGCAGATTCCAGGGTATTAACACTGAAGCTTTCTTT; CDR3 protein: CASRFQGINTEAFF
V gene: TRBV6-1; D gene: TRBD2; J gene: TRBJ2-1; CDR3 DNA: TGTGCCAGCAGTGAACTAGCGGGGGGGAATGAGCAGTTCTTC; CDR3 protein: CASSELAGGNEQFF
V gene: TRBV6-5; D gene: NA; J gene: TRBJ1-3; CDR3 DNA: TGTGCCAGCAGTTACTCCCGGAGCTCTGGAAACACCATATATTTT; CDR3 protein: CASSYSRSSGNTIYF
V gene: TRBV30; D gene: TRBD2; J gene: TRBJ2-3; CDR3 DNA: TGTGCCCGTAGCGGGGGGGCCGCAGATACGCAGTATTTT; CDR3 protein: CARSGGAADTQYF
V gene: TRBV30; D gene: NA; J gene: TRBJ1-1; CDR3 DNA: TGTGCCTGGAGGGATCCGCCGGACAGTTATTACACTGAAGCTTTCTTT; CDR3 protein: CAWRDPPDSYYTEAFF
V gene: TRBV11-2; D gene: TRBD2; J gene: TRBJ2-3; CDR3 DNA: TGTGCCAGCACGTTCGGGGGGACGAATACGCAGTATTTT; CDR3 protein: CASTFGGTNTQYF
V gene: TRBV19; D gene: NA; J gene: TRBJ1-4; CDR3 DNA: TGTGCCAGTAAAGGAGCAACTAATGAAAAACTGTTTTTT; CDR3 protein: CASKGATNEKLFF
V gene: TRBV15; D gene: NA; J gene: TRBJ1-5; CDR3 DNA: TGTGCCACCAGCACCTATAGCAATCAGCCCCAGCATTTT; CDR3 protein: CATSTYSNQPQHF
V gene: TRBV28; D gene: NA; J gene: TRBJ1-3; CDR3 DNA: TGTGCCAGCAGTACCCCTACCCCGGGAAACACCATATATTTT; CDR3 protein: CASSTPTPGNTIYF
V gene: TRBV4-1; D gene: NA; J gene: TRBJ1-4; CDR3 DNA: TGCGCCAGCAGCCAAGTCCCGGGACATTCAACTAATGAAAAACTGTTTTTT; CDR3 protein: CASSQVPGHSTNEKLFF
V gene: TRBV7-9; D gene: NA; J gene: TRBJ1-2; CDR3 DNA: TGTGCCAGCAGCTTAGCGATTAATGAGGGATCCGGCTACACCTTC; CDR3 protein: CASSLAINEGSGYTF
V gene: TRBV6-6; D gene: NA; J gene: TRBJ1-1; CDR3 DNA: TGTGCCAGCAAAATTGTACCGGACGGGATGGGTGAAGCTTTCTTT; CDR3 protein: CASKIVPDGMGEAFF
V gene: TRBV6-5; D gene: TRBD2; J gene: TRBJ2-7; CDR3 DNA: TGTGCCAGCAGTACGGCCGGGGGAGGGGTCTACGAGCAGTACTTC; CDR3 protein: CASSTAGGGVYEQYF
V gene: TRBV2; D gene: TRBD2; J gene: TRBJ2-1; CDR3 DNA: TGTGCCAGCAGCTCGACTAGCGGGAGAGAGGGTGAGCAGTTCTTC; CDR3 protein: CASSSTSGREGEQFF